Below, 8 T cell receptor beta chains from the same sample are listed, as sequenced in a study of blood T cell repertoires in COVID-19. Profiling relied on immunoSEQ multiplex PCR, and the TCRdb table lists in-frame clones only, not all of them. The top ten clones hold approximately 15% of a sample with about 47,000 clones, 87% of them seen once. Sequenced material: peripheral blood. The receptor source for this set is a man in his 60s with active COVID-19.

This sequence joins TRBV18 and TRBJ1-4; 9 nucleotides line up with TRBD1. The germline V gene encodes CDR1 KGHSH and CDR2 LQKENI. J was trimmed by 8 bases and V by 2 bases; bases with no gene match: 0. The CDR3 spans 13 residues. CDR3 DNA sequence: TGTGCCAGCTCACCAGGGACAGGGGAAAAACTGTTTTTT. Residues: CASSPGTGEKLFF.

The rearrangement links TRBV6-5 to TRBJ2-1, with 9 bases matching TRBD2. Germline V gene sequence: CDR1 MNHEY, CDR2 SVGAGI. The V gene end was trimmed by 9 bases and the J gene end by 4 bases; junction bases not matched to a gene: 7. CDR3 length: 14 residues. The CDR3 DNA is TGTGCCAGTACTATAGCGGGAGAGTACAATGAGCAGTTCTTC. It yields the protein CASTIAGEYNEQFF.

This clone was detected a few times. The chain recombines TRBV9 with TRBJ1-6; D is perhaps TRBD1 (6 bases). Germline V CDR1 and CDR2: SGDLS, YYNGEE. This CDR3 spans 17 amino acids. The V gene lost 4 bases and the J gene lost 0 bases, with 14 bases spanning the gap. The CDR3 nucleotides are TGTGCCAGCAGCACCGCGGGGGGCAGCTCCTATAATTCACCCCTCCACTTT. Amino acids: CASSTAGGSSYNSPLHF.

V gene TRBV18 combines with J gene TRBJ1-1; tentatively, D is TRBD1 (5 bases). This CDR3 is built from 15 residues. From germline, CDR1 is KGHSH and CDR2 LQKENI. Between the trimmed V and J ends, which lost 1 base and 1 base, there was a span of 10 bases. DNA for the CDR3: TGTGCCAGCTCACCACTTCGGGGGGAGAACACTGAAGCTTTCTTT. Residues: CASSPLRGENTEAFF.

This sequence joins TRBV6-5 and TRBJ1-2; 7 bases are shared with TRBD1. Trimming removed 7 bases from V and 7 bases from J; junction bases left unmatched: 12. The CDR3 totals 14 residues. CDR1 and CDR2 from the germline V gene are MNHEY and SVGAGI. CDR3 nucleotides: TGTGCCAGCACCCCAGAACAGGGGTTAGGTGGCTACACCTTC. Encoded protein: CASTPEQGLGGYTF.

This clone was seen a single time. The genes are TRBV5-1 and TRBJ2-7; D gene unclear. From germline, CDR1 is SGHRS and CDR2 YFSETQ. The CDR3 extends over 14 amino acids. The V end was cut by 0 bases, the J end by 2 bases, with 9 bases between. The CDR3 nucleotides are TGCGCCAGCAGCTTGGCCGGGTCCCCCTACGAGCAGTACTTC. This translates into CASSLAGSPYEQYF.

Remarks on this clone: The junction departs from germline at one end; a sequencing error may be responsible. CDR3 DNA: TGTGCCAGTAGTACCTCCGGACTGCTGCGAGTTTTC. Protein sequence: CASSTSGLLRVF. The chain recombines TRBV19 with TRBJ1-2; D gene unclear. The germline V gene encodes CDR1 LNHDA and CDR2 SQIVND (reference sequence). This CDR3 spans 12 amino acids.

The chain employs TRBV7-9 and TRBJ1-5, with D possibly matching TRBD1 (6 bases). Per germline, CDR1 SEHNR and CDR2 FQNEAQ (reference sequence). V was cut by 8 bases and J by 1 base, with 9 bases left in between. CDR3 length: 13 amino acids. The CDR3 bases are TGTGCCAGCGTACAGGGCAGCAATCAGCCCCAGCATTTT. This sequence encodes CASVQGSNQPQHF.